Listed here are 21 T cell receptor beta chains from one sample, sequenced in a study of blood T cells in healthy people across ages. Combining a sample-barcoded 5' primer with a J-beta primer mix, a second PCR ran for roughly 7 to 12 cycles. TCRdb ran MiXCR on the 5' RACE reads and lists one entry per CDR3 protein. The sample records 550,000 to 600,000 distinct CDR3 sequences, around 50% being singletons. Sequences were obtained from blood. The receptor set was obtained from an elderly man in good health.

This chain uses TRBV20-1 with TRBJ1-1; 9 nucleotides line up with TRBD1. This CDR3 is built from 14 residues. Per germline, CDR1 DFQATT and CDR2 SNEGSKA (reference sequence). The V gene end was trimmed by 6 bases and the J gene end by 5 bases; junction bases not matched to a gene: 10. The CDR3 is CSATLGTGFTEAFF. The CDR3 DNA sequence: TGCAGTGCCACCCTCGGGACAGGGTTTACTGAAGCTTTCTTT.

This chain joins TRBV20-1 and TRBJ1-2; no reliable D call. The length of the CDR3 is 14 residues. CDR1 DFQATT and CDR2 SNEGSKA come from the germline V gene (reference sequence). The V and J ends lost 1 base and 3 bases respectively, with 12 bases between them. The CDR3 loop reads CSARAVGKDYGYTF. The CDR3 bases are TGCAGTGCTAGAGCAGTGGGCAAGGACTATGGCTACACCTTC.

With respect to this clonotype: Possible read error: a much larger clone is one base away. The CDR3 DNA follows: TGTGCCGGCAGCCGATTGTCCACTGAAGCTTTCTTT. Amino acids: CAGSRLSTEAFF. This chain connects TRBV6-6 to TRBJ1-1; D is undetermined. The germline CDR1 and CDR2 sequences are MNHNY and SVGAGI (reference sequence). This CDR3 is 12 amino acids long.

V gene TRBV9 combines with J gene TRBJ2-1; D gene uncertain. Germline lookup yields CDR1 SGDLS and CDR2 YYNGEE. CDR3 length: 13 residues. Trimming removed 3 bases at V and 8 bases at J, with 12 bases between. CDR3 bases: TGTGCCAGCAGCGATCAGCTACTCCATGAGCAGTTCTTC. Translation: CASSDQLLHEQFF.

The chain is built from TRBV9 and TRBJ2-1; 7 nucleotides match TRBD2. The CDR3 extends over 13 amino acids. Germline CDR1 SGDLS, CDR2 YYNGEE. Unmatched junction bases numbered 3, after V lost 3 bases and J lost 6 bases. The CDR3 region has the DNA TGTGCCAGCAGCGCCGGGACTATCAATGAGCAGTTCTTC. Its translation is CASSAGTINEQFF. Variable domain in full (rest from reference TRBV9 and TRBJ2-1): DSGVTQTPKHLITATGQRVTLRCSPRSGDLSVYWYQQSLDQGLQFLIQYYNGEERAKGNILERFSAQQFPDLHSELNLSSLELGDSALYFCASSAGTINEQFFGPGTRLTVL.

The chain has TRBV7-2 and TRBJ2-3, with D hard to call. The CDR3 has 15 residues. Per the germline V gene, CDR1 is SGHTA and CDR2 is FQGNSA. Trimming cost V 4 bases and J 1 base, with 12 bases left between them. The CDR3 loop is CASSYQASRTDTQYF. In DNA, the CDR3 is TGTGCCAGCAGCTACCAAGCGAGTCGCACAGATACGCAGTATTTT.

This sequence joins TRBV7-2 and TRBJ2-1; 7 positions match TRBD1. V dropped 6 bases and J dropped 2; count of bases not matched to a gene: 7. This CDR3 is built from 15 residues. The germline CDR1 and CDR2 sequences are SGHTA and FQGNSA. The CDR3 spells CASSHDRDAYNEQFF. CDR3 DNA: TGTGCCAGCAGTCACGACAGGGACGCCTACAATGAGCAGTTCTTC.

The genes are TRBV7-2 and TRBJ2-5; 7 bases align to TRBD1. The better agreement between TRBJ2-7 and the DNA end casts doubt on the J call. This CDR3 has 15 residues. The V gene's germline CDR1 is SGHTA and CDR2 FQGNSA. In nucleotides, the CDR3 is TGTGCCAGCAGCTTAGCCGGCAGGGGGATTGACGAGCAGTACTTC. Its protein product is CASSLAGRGIDEQYF.

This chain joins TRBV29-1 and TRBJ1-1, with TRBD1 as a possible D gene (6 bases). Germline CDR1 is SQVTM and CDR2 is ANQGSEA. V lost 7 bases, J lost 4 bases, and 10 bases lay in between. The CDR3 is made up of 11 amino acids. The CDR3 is CSAQGTTEAFF. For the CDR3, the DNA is TGCAGCGCTCAGGGGACCACTGAAGCTTTCTTT. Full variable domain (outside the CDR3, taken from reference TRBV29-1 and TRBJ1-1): SAVISQKPSRDICQRGTSLTIQCQVDSQVTMMFWYRQQPGQSLTLIATANQGSEATYESGFVIDKFPISRPNLTFSTLTVSNMSPEDSSIYLCSAQGTTEAFFGQGTRLTVV.

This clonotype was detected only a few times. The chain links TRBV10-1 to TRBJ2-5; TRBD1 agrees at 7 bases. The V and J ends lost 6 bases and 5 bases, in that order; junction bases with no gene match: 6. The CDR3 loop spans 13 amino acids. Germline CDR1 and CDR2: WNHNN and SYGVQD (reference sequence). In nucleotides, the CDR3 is TGCGCCAGCAGCCGAGACAGGGTTGAGACCCAGTACTTC. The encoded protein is CASSRDRVETQYF.

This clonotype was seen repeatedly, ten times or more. DNA of the CDR3: TGCGCCAGCAGCCAAGAAGCGGTTTACAATGAGCAGTTCTTC. Its translation is CASSQEAVYNEQFF. The chain combines TRBV4-1 with TRBJ2-1, with D possibly being TRBD2 (5 bases). V dropped 0 bases and J dropped 4 bases, with 7 bases sitting between them. This CDR3 region has 14 residues. The germline CDR1 and CDR2 sequences are MGHRA and YSYEKL.

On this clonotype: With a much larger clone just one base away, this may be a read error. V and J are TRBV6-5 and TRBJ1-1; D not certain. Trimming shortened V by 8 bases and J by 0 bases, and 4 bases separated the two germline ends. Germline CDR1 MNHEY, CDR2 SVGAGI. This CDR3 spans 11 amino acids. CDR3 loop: CASRMNTEAFF. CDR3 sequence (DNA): TGTGCCAGCCGGATGAACACTGAAGCTTTCTTT.

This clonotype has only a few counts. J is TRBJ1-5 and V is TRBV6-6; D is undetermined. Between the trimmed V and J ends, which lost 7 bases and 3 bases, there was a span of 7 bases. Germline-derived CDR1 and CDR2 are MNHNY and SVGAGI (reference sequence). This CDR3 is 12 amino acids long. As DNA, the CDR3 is TGTGCCAGCAATCTACCCAATCAGCCCCAGCATTTT. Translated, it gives CASNLPNQPQHF.

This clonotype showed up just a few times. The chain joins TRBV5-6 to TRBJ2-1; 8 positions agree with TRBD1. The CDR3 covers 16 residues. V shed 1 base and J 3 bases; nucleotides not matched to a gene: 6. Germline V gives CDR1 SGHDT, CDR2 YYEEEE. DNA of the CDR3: TGTGCCAGCAGCTTGTCAGGGGGCTTTGACTACAATGAGCAGTTCTTC. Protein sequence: CASSLSGGFDYNEQFF.

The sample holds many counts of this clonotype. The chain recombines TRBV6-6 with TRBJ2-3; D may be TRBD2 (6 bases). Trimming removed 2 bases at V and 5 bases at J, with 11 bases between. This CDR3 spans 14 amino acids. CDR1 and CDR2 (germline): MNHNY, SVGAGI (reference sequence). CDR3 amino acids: CASSYPGLQDTQYF. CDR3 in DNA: TGTGCCAGCAGTTACCCGGGACTTCAAGATACGCAGTATTTT.

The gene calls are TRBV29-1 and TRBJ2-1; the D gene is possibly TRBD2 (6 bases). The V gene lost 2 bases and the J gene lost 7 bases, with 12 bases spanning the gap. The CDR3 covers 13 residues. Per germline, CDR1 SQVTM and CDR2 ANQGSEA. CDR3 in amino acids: CSVELSAGNEQFF. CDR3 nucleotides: TGCAGCGTTGAACTTAGTGCGGGAAATGAGCAGTTCTTC.

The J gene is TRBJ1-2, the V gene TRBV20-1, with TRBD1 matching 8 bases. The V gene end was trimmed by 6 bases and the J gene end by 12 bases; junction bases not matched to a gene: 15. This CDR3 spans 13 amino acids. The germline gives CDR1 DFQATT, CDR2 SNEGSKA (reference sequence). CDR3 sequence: CSAPGQAGSSHTF. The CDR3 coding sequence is TGCAGTGCCCCGGGACAGGCCGGGTCCTCGCACACCTTC.

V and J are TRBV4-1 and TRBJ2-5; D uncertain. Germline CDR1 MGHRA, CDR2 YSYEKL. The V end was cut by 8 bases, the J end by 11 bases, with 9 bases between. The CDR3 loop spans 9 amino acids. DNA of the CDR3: TGCGCCAGCCCTGAACAGCAGTACTTC. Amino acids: CASPEQQYF.

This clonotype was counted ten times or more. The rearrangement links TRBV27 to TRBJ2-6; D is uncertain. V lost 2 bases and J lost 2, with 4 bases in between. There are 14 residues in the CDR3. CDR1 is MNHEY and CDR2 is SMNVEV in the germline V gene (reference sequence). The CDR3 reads CASSLGAGANVLTF. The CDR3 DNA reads TGTGCCAGCAGTTTAGGAGCTGGGGCCAACGTCCTGACTTTC. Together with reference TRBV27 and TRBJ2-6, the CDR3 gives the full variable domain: EAQVTQNPRYLITVTGKKLTVTCSQNMNHEYMSWYRQDPGLGLRQIYYSMNVEVTDKGDVPEGYKVSRKEKRNFPLILESPSPNQTSLYFCASSLGAGANVLTFGAGSRLTVL.

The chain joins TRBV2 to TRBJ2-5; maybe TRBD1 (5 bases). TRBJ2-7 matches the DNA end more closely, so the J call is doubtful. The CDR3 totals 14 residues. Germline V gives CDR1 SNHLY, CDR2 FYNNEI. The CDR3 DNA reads TGTGCCAGCAGTCGTCAATCACAGGTCTACGAGCAGTACTTC. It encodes CASSRQSQVYEQYF.

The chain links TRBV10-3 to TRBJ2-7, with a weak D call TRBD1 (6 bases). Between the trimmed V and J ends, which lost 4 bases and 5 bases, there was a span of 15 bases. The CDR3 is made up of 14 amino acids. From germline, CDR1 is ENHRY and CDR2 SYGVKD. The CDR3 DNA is TGTGCCATCAGTGTGGGGGCAGGAGGCGACGAGCAGTACTTC. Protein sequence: CAISVGAGGDEQYF.